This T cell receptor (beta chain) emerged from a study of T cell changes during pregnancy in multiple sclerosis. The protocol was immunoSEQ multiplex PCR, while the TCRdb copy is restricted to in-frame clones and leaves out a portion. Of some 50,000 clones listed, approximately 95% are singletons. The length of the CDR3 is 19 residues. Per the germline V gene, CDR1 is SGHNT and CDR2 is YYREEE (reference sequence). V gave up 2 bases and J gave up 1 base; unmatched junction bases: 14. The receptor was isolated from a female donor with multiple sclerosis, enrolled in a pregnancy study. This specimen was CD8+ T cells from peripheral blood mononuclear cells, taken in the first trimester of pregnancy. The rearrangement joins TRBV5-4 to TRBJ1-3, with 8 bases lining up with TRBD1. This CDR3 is CASSLGGQGRRSSGNTIYF. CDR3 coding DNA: TGTGCCAGCAGCTTAGGAGGACAGGGTCGAAGATCTTCTGGAAACACCATATATTTT.